These 15 T cell receptor beta chains came from one sample sequenced in a study of T cell responses to AZD1222 COVID-19 vaccine (dated by TCRdb to about 2021). Library method: the immunoSEQ multiplex PCR assay. Not all clones reach the TCRdb copy of this immuneACCESS table, which keeps in-frame sequences only. Checked studies attribute under half of the gap to unresolved V genes and leave the rest unexplained. Across this sample there are 120,000 or so clones, with approximately 88% seen only once. 4% to 6% of the sample is taken by the ten largest. What the time point label conveys for this sample: baseline before first vaccination. Sequencing used peripheral blood, obtained on day 0 of AZD1222 vaccination. Receptors originate from an adult in good health.

The genes are TRBV6-2 or TRBV6-3 and TRBJ1-6, with 7 bases identical to TRBD1. Germline assignment: CDR1 MNHEY and CDR2 SVGEGT. CDR3 length: 16 residues. The V segment lost 5 bases and the J segment 1 base; nucleotides outside the gene matches: 5. Here the CDR3 DNA reads TGTGCCAGCAGTCAATGGACAGGATCCTATAATTCACCCCTCCACTTT. Protein: CASSQWTGSYNSPLHF.

The rearrangement links TRBV28 to TRBJ2-7, with D unclear. This CDR3 region has 12 residues. Germline CDR1 is MDHEN and CDR2 is SYDVKM. CDR3 protein: CATAGAYYEQYF. In DNA, the CDR3 is TGTGCTACGGCAGGAGCTTACTACGAGCAGTACTTC.

This clone was counted between two and nine times. This sequence joins TRBV24-1 and TRBJ1-1; possible D gene TRBD1, 5 bases. Germline CDR1 reads KGHDR; CDR2 reads SFDVKD. V was clipped by 5 bases and J by 5 bases, with 11 bases between them. The length of the CDR3 is 13 residues. CDR3 bases: TGTGCCACCAGTGGGGAGGGGCTGACTGAAGCTTTCTTT. It is translated as CATSGEGLTEAFF.

The chain links TRBV28 to TRBJ1-3; possibly TRBD1 for D (6 bases). Germline CDR1 and CDR2: MDHEN and SYDVKM. The CDR3 is 13 amino acids. The V end was cut by 6 bases, the J end by 4 bases, with 10 bases between. This chain's CDR3 is CASSPGHGNTIYF. The CDR3 nucleotides read TGTGCCAGCAGCCCGGGACACGGAAACACCATATATTTT. Full variable domain (remainder filled in from reference TRBV28 and TRBJ1-3): DVKVTQSSRYLVKRTGEKVFLECVQDMDHENMFWYRQDPGLGLRLIYFSYDVKMKEKGDIPEGYSVSREKKERFSLILESASTNQTSMYLCASSPGHGNTIYFGEGSWLTVV.

The chain links TRBV28 to TRBJ1-2, with D possibly TRBD1 on 6 matching bases. The germline V gene has CDR1 MDHEN and CDR2 SYDVKM. This CDR3 spans 16 amino acids. The V end was cut by 8 bases, the J end by 4 bases, with 23 bases between. The CDR3 protein is CASHRGRGGRVYGYTF. The CDR3 DNA follows: TGTGCCAGCCACCGTGGGCGTGGGGGGCGCGTCTATGGCTACACCTTC.

The J gene is TRBJ2-7, the V gene TRBV6-6; D assignment may be TRBD1 or TRBD2 (5 bases each). The CDR3 spans 13 residues. Germline V gene data show CDR1 as MNHNY and CDR2 as SVGAGI (reference sequence). V dropped 4 bases and J dropped 6 bases, with 13 bases sitting between them. The chain's CDR3 is CASSSGTLGEQYF. In DNA, the CDR3 is TGTGCCAGCAGTTCCGGGACCCTGGGCGAGCAGTACTTC.

This clone was seen a single time. V is TRBV14 and J is TRBJ2-1, with 10 bases fitting TRBD2. The CDR3 length is 21 residues. Germline V gene sequence: CDR1 SGHDN, CDR2 FVKESK. V lost 3 bases to trimming and J lost 1 base; unmatched junction nucleotides: 18. This CDR3 reads CASSHQGAGGEKGVSYNEQFF. The CDR3 DNA sequence: TGTGCCAGCAGCCACCAGGGAGCGGGGGGGGAAAAGGGTGTATCCTACAATGAGCAGTTCTTC.

This sequence joins TRBV5-8 and TRBJ1-5; D unresolved. This CDR3 is built from 16 residues. V lost 0 bases, J lost 1 base, and 11 bases lay in between. Looked up from germline, CDR1 is SGHTS and CDR2 is YDEGEE. The CDR3 nucleotides read TGTGCCAGCAGCTTGGGGGAATTCGGAAGCAATCAGCCCCAGCATTTT. It specifies CASSLGEFGSNQPQHF.

The rearrangement links TRBV6-2 or TRBV6-3 to TRBJ1-5; the D is unclear. This CDR3 contains 12 residues. Germline lookup yields CDR1 MNHEY and CDR2 SVGEGT. V lost 0 bases and J lost 9, with 6 bases in between. In DNA form, the CDR3 reads TGTGCCAGCAGTTACTCGAGGACGCCCCAGCATTTT. It translates to CASSYSRTPQHF.

This chain uses TRBV7-6 with TRBJ2-7, with 10 nucleotides matching TRBD1. The germline V gene has CDR1 SGHVS and CDR2 FNYEAQ. V was pared by 2 bases and J by 6 bases, with 7 bases of the junction left unmatched. The CDR3 covers 15 residues. CDR3 amino acids: CASSLSGTGVGEQYF. Written as DNA, the CDR3 is TGTGCCAGCAGCTTATCCGGGACAGGGGTGGGCGAGCAGTACTTC.

This clone occurred a few times. V is TRBV12-3 or TRBV12-4 and J is TRBJ1-2; 8 bases are a match to TRBD1. The CDR3 is 13 residues long. J gave up 14 bases and V 6 bases, and 14 bases lay outside the gene matches. CDR3 in amino acids: CASSLAGQGARTF. For the CDR3, the DNA is TGTGCCAGCAGCCTCGCCGGACAGGGTGCTCGGACCTTC.

The gene calls are TRBV3-1 (or the pseudogene TRBV3-2) and TRBJ1-2; D is unclear. The CDR3 is 15 residues long. Germline values: CDR1 LGHDT, CDR2 YNNKEL (reference sequence). Between the trimmed V and J ends, which lost 0 bases and 8 bases, there was a span of 16 bases. CDR3 nucleotide sequence: TGTGCCAGCAGCCAAGAGCATGGTTCTCCCAACGGCTACACCTTC. Translated, it gives CASSQEHGSPNGYTF.

This clone has a single count. This chain joins TRBV10-2 and TRBJ2-5; maybe TRBD2 (7 bases). The germline gives CDR1 WSHSY, CDR2 SAAADI. CDR3 length: 13 residues. V gave up 6 bases and J gave up 7 bases, with 15 bases separating them. In nucleotides, the CDR3 is TGCGCCAGCAGGCAAACAGGGAGGGGGACCCAGTACTTC. It translates to CASRQTGRGTQYF.

In regard to this clone: The DNA is omitted, as the CDR3 cannot be located on it reliably, and the CDR3 follows TCRdb's listing. J is TRBJ1-2 and V is TRBV2. The CDR3 numbers 14 amino acids, ends counted. Per germline, CDR1 SNHLY and CDR2 FYNNEI. This CDR3 reads CASSSSTGGGGYTF.

The rearrangement joins TRBV5-1 to TRBJ1-1; 10 nucleotides agree with TRBD1. Per the germline V gene, CDR1 is SGHRS and CDR2 is YFSETQ. Unmatched junction bases numbered 2, after V lost 0 bases and J lost 0 bases. CDR3 length equals 16 residues. CDR3 loop: CASSLGTGGLNTEAFF. In nucleotides, the CDR3 is TGCGCCAGCAGCTTGGGGACAGGGGGATTGAACACTGAAGCTTTCTTT.